Described below is a single TCR beta chain sequence and its context. Its specificity is unknown. This sample was included in a study of cytotoxic CD8 clonotypes in ibrutinib-treated CLL. General study findings and limits: Sample timing was unmatched between remission and later-progressing patients; lymph nodes unstudied.

CDR3 length: 13 amino acids. V shed 7 bases and J shed 8 bases, with 15 bases lying between them. Germline V gene lookup returns CDR1 MNHEY and CDR2 SVGAGI. The repertoire was sequenced with immunoSEQ multiplex PCR; TCRdb's copy has only in-frame clones and lacks some. The sample has just over 65,000 clones, approximately 71% seen once. This chain connects TRBV6-5 to TRBJ1-5; TRBD1 might be the D (5 bases). The sequenced sample was PBMCs, obtained after 12 months of ibrutinib treatment. The receptor was derived from a human donor with chronic lymphocytic leukemia. Here the CDR3 DNA reads TGTGCCAGCAACAAGGCCGGGGGAGAGCCCCAGCATTTT. Encoded protein: CASNKAGGEPQHF.